This record looks at one T cell receptor (beta chain) sequence and its context. The source of the sample is a study of shared clonotypes between healthy human individuals. The assay was run at deep level. Every subset's genomic DNA went evenly onto several immunoSEQ plates. Libraries were prepared by immunoSEQ multiplex PCR; TCRdb keeps only in-frame clonotypes and omits some of them. The table includes about 2.4 million clones, just over 90% detected once. This CDR3 comprises 18 residues. Losses at the gene ends were 0 bases for V and 2 bases for J; bases not matched to a gene: 12. Germline V gene data show CDR1 as SGDLS and CDR2 as YYNGEE.

This clonotype was sampled from a man between 18 and 29 years old in good health. The V call is TRBV9, the J call TRBJ2-5, with 8 nucleotides matching TRBD2. The sample was naive CD4+ T cells sorted from blood. The subset was: CD45RA+ positively selected. CDR3 DNA: TGTGCCAGCAGCGTAGCCCGGGGGAGCGGGAGAGGGCAAGAGACCCAGTACTTC. Its protein is CASSVARGSGRGQETQYF.